These 28 T cell receptor beta chains were sequenced from one sample in a study of control samples from healthy donors and cancer patients. The table came from immunoSEQ multiplex PCR; TCRdb's copy has only in-frame clones and leaves some out. The sample holds 170,000 or so clones, over 80% seen once. Sequencing used blood. The receptors derive from a man between 18 and 29 years old in good health.

The chain carries TRBV18 and TRBJ1-1; D not certain. Germline loops: CDR1 KGHSH, CDR2 LQKENI. V dropped 3 bases and J dropped 4 bases, with 9 bases sitting between them. The CDR3 totals 13 residues. CDR3 protein: CASSPRPVTEAFF. The CDR3 DNA is TGTGCCAGCTCACCTAGACCTGTCACTGAAGCTTTCTTT.

The V gene is TRBV3-1 (or the pseudogene TRBV3-2), the J gene TRBJ1-3; D is ambiguous. The V and J ends lost 3 bases and 0 bases respectively, with 3 bases between them. The germline V gene encodes CDR1 LGHDT and CDR2 YNNKEL (reference sequence). This CDR3 is built from 13 residues. CDR3 nucleotides: TGTGCCAGCAGCCATACCTCTGGAAACACCATATATTTT. Protein: CASSHTSGNTIYF.

The chain recombines TRBV6-1 with TRBJ2-1; 9 bases are shared with TRBD2. This CDR3 has 17 residues. V gave up 2 bases and J gave up 2 bases; unmatched junction bases: 7. In germline, CDR1 is MNHNS, CDR2 SASEGT. CDR3 DNA: TGTGCCAGCAGTGAACCGGGCCGCGGGGGGGCCTACAATGAGCAGTTCTTC. Translation: CASSEPGRGGAYNEQFF.

The rearrangement links TRBV4-1 to TRBJ2-7, with D maybe TRBD1 (6 bases). V dropped 1 base and J dropped 2 bases, with 12 bases sitting between them. CDR3 size: 15 residues. Germline values: CDR1 MGHRA, CDR2 YSYEKL. The CDR3 sequence is CASSQARDITYEQYF. The CDR3 DNA reads TGCGCCAGCAGCCAAGCCCGGGACATTACCTACGAGCAGTACTTC.

This rearrangement joins TRBV2 to TRBJ1-1, with TRBD1 matching 9 bases. The CDR3 runs to 14 residues. With 5 bases clipped from V and 6 bases from J, the junction kept 7 bases outside the gene matches. CDR1 is SNHLY and CDR2 is FYNNEI in the germline V gene. The CDR3: CASSTEWTGAEAFF. CDR3 in DNA: TGTGCCAGCAGTACGGAATGGACAGGGGCTGAAGCTTTCTTT.

This chain links TRBV28 with TRBJ2-3; D unresolved. The ends were cut back, 6 bases at V and 5 bases at J, with 12 bases in the middle. Germline assignment: CDR1 MDHEN and CDR2 SYDVKM. This CDR3 contains 13 residues. CDR3 amino acids: CASSPRPGDTQYF. DNA of the CDR3: TGTGCCAGCAGCCCCCGTCCGGGAGATACGCAGTATTTT. Drawing the rest from reference TRBV28 and TRBJ2-3, the complete variable domain is DVKVTQSSRYLVKRTGEKVFLECVQDMDHENMFWYRQDPGLGLRLIYFSYDVKMKEKGDIPEGYSVSREKKERFSLILESASTNQTSMYLCASSPRPGDTQYFGPGTRLTVL.

The V call is TRBV6-5, the J call TRBJ1-1; D not certain. Germline CDR1 reads MNHEY; CDR2 reads SVGAGI. CDR3 size: 13 residues. V lost 3 bases to trimming and J lost 3 bases, with 8 bases between them. CDR3: CASSYVRHTEAFF. The CDR3 DNA follows: TGTGCCAGCAGTTATGTCCGTCACACTGAAGCTTTCTTT.

The chain joins TRBV30 to TRBJ1-3, with D possibly being TRBD1 (5 bases). This CDR3 spans 15 amino acids. Between the trimmed V and J ends, which lost 2 bases and 2 bases, there was a span of 13 bases. Germline V gene lookup returns CDR1 GTSNPN and CDR2 SVGIG (reference sequence). The CDR3 is CAWSLLGDPGNTIYF. The DNA of the CDR3 is TGTGCCTGGAGTTTACTAGGGGACCCTGGAAACACCATATATTTT.

The rearrangement uses TRBV19 and TRBJ1-5; 10 positions match TRBD1. V shed 2 bases, J shed 2 bases, and the junction held 9 bases outside the gene matches. Germline assignment: CDR1 LNHDA and CDR2 SQIVND (reference sequence). This CDR3 is built from 18 residues. Here the CDR3 reads CASSIILMGTGGNQPQHF. The CDR3 nucleotides are TGTGCCAGTAGTATAATTCTTATGGGGACAGGGGGCAATCAGCCCCAGCATTTT.

Points on this clone: This sample includes further DNA sequences coding for the same CDR3. The chain links TRBV2 to TRBJ2-7, with D possibly being TRBD1 (5 bases). The CDR3 length is 13 residues. V was trimmed by 1 base and J by 4 bases, leaving 8 bases between them. Germline V gives CDR1 SNHLY, CDR2 FYNNEI. The CDR3 region has the DNA TGTGCCAGCAGTGAAGAGCAGGGATACGAGCAGTACTTC. It is translated as CASSEEQGYEQYF.

The gene calls are TRBV11-2 and TRBJ2-2; 9 nucleotides align to TRBD2. V trimming: 4 bases; J trimming: 4 bases; junction bases outside the gene matches: 10. Germline CDR1 reads SGHAT; CDR2 reads FQNNGV. The CDR3 spans 17 residues. For the CDR3, the DNA is TGTGCCAGCAGCTCTCGAATAGCGGGGGCCCTCACCGGGGAGCTGTTTTTT. Its translation is CASSSRIAGALTGELFF.

This chain joins TRBV29-1 and TRBJ2-3; weak D call: TRBD1 (6 bases). Germline assignment: CDR1 SQVTM and CDR2 ANQGSEA. This CDR3 has 13 residues. Trimming shortened V by 4 bases and J by 0 bases, and 8 bases separated the two germline ends. CDR3 sequence (DNA): TGCAGCGTTGCAGGGGCGAGCACAGATACGCAGTATTTT. This sequence encodes CSVAGASTDTQYF.

J is TRBJ1-3 and V is TRBV7-9, with 8 bases matching TRBD1. The germline CDR1 and CDR2 sequences are SEHNR and FQNEAQ (reference sequence). V lost 4 bases, J lost 2 bases, and 1 base stayed unmatched. The CDR3 is made up of 14 amino acids. Here the CDR3 reads CASSSTGAGNTIYF. In nucleotides, the CDR3 is TGTGCCAGCAGCTCGACAGGGGCTGGAAACACCATATATTTT.

The gene calls are TRBV12-5 and TRBJ2-1, with D possibly being TRBD1 or TRBD2 (6 bases each). This CDR3 has 16 residues. V was clipped by 1 base and J by 6 bases, with 16 bases between them. The germline CDR1 and CDR2 sequences are LGHNT and FRNRAP. The CDR3 region has the DNA TGTGCTAGTGGTTTGGCCTCGGGGGCCCCTCGCAATGAGCAGTTCTTC. It codes for CASGLASGAPRNEQFF.

The rearrangement joins TRBV29-1 to TRBJ2-3; D gene ambiguous. Deletions cut 4 bases from V and 1 base from J, with 9 bases between. The germline CDR1 and CDR2 sequences are SQVTM and ANQGSEA. The CDR3 covers 13 residues. The CDR3 protein is CSVVKVGTDTQYF. The DNA of the CDR3 is TGCAGCGTTGTCAAGGTCGGCACAGATACGCAGTATTTT.

The CDR3 here is CASRRTDSPYTEAFF. The CDR3, as DNA: TGCGCCAGCAGACGCACCGACTCTCCCTACACTGAAGCTTTCTTT. This rearrangement joins TRBV5-1 to TRBJ1-1; D is uncertain. The ends were cut back, 5 bases at V and 3 bases at J, with 17 bases in the middle. This CDR3 is 15 amino acids long. CDR1 is SGHRS, CDR2 YFSETQ, per germline.

The V and J genes are TRBV30 and TRBJ2-1, with D unclear. This CDR3 comprises 13 residues. Trimming cost V 2 bases and J 4 bases, with 9 bases left between them. CDR1 GTSNPN and CDR2 SVGIG come from the germline V gene (reference sequence). The DNA of the CDR3 is TGTGCCTGGAGTACTGGTAGGTACAATGAGCAGTTCTTC. This encodes CAWSTGRYNEQFF.

V gene TRBV11-2 combines with J gene TRBJ2-2; D perhaps matches TRBD2 (6 bases). The germline gives CDR1 SGHAT, CDR2 FQNNGV. CDR3 length: 16 residues. V was shortened by 2 bases and J by 4 bases, with 14 bases between the two germline ends. For the CDR3, the DNA is TGTGCCAGCAGCTTACACGGGCCGCGGGGCACCGGGGAGCTGTTTTTT. This gives the protein CASSLHGPRGTGELFF.

This sequence joins TRBV6-5 and TRBJ1-2, with TRBD1 as a possible D gene (5 bases). V was cut by 8 bases and J by 5 bases, with 15 bases left in between. Germline V gene sequence: CDR1 MNHEY, CDR2 SVGAGI. The CDR3 consists of 13 residues. Here the CDR3 DNA reads TGTGCCAGCGGGCAGGGAAGGGAGTATGGCTACACCTTC. It specifies CASGQGREYGYTF.

This rearrangement joins TRBV19 to TRBJ1-6; D gene uncertain. Germline V gene lookup returns CDR1 LNHDA and CDR2 SQIVND (reference sequence). This CDR3 spans 14 amino acids. The V end lost 7 bases, the J end lost 2 bases, and 9 bases lay between the germline ends. CDR3 loop: CASKSTAYNSPLHF. CDR3 nucleotide sequence: TGTGCCAGTAAGTCCACAGCCTATAATTCACCCCTCCACTTT. Looking up the rest from reference TRBV19 and TRBJ1-6 gives the full variable domain: DGGITQSPKYLFRKEGQNVTLSCEQNLNHDAMYWYRQDPGQGLRLIYYSQIVNDFQKGDIAEGYSVSREKKESFPLTVTSAQKNPTAFYLCASKSTAYNSPLHFGNGTRLTVT.

The rearrangement uses TRBV7-2 and TRBJ2-1, with no clear D. Germline V gene lookup returns CDR1 SGHTA and CDR2 FQGNSA. V was pared by 1 base and J by 10 bases, with 11 bases between. The CDR3 extends over 13 amino acids. The CDR3 sequence: CASSLERQTEQFF. The CDR3 DNA reads TGTGCCAGCAGCTTAGAGCGTCAGACGGAGCAGTTCTTC.

V usage is TRBV10-1 and J usage is TRBJ1-1; possibly TRBD1 for D (5 bases). The CDR3 loop spans 14 amino acids. Germline CDR1 reads WNHNN; CDR2 reads SYGVQD (reference sequence). Trimming took off 2 bases at V and 1 base at J, with 8 bases between the two ends. The CDR3 DNA sequence: TGCGCCAGCAGTGAGGGTGGACAGAACACTGAAGCTTTCTTT. It encodes CASSEGGQNTEAFF.

V is TRBV5-1 and J is TRBJ2-7; the D gene could be TRBD1 or TRBD2 (5 bases each). V was trimmed by 4 bases and J by 5 bases, leaving 16 bases between them. Looked up from germline, CDR1 is SGHRS and CDR2 is YFSETQ. This CDR3 is 14 amino acids long. In nucleotides, the CDR3 is TGCGCCAGCAGCCGAGAGGCAGGGAGAGACGAGCAGTACTTC. Its translation: CASSREAGRDEQYF.

The gene calls are TRBV24-1 and TRBJ2-1; 10 bases are shared with TRBD1. CDR1 KGHDR and CDR2 SFDVKD come from the germline V gene. The V gene end was trimmed by 0 bases and the J gene end by 0 bases; junction bases not matched to a gene: 10. There are 20 residues in the CDR3. The CDR3 DNA reads as TGTGCCACCAGTGATTTGGGGGGGGACAGGGGCACTAGCTCCTACAATGAGCAGTTCTTC. This codes for CATSDLGGDRGTSSYNEQFF.

This sequence joins TRBV11-2 and TRBJ1-2; 9 bases are shared with TRBD1. The CDR3 is 16 amino acids. Germline CDR1 and CDR2: SGHAT and FQNNGV. Trimming removed 3 bases from V and 9 bases from J; junction bases left unmatched: 14. The CDR3, as DNA: TGTGCCAGCAGCTTGGGGACAGGGTCCCCAGGGAGACGCTACACCTTC. Its translation is CASSLGTGSPGRRYTF.

The CDR3, as DNA: TGTGCCAGCAGCGTAATAGCGGGGGGGTTGAATGAGCAGTTCTTC. Amino acids: CASSVIAGGLNEQFF. This sequence joins TRBV9 and TRBJ2-1; 11 positions match TRBD2. The junction had 4 bases not matched to a gene; V was cut back by 1 base and J by 7 bases. The germline CDR1 and CDR2 sequences are SGDLS and YYNGEE. The CDR3 extends over 15 amino acids.

V usage is TRBV25-1 and J usage is TRBJ2-1; D not resolved. The CDR3 sequence is 14 residues long. V lost 3 bases and J 7 bases, leaving 13 bases between the germline ends. CDR1 MGHDK and CDR2 SYGVNS come from the germline V gene. The CDR3 spells CASSEPGHANEQFF. DNA for the CDR3: TGTGCCAGCAGTGAGCCGGGCCACGCGAATGAGCAGTTCTTC.

The chain couples TRBV2 to TRBJ1-2, with D hard to call. Germline V gene data show CDR1 as SNHLY and CDR2 as FYNNEI. Deletions cut 3 bases from V and 4 bases from J, with 12 bases between. The CDR3 has 14 residues. For the CDR3, the DNA is TGTGCCAGCAGTGAGTGGTCGGGGATCTATGGCTACACCTTC. Translation gives CASSEWSGIYGYTF.